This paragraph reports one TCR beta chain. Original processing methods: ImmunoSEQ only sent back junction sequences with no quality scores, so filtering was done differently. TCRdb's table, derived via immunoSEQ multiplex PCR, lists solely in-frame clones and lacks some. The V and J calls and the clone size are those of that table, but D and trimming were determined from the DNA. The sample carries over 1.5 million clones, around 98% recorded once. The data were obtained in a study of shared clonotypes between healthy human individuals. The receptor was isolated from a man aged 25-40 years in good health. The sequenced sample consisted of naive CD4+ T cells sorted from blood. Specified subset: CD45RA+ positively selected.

The CDR3 sequence: CASSLATGGGETQYF. The CDR3 coding sequence is TGCGCCAGCAGCTTGGCTACAGGGGGCGGGGAGACCCAGTACTTC. The chain employs TRBV5-1 and TRBJ2-5; 9 bases are a match to TRBD1. With 0 bases clipped from V and 5 bases from J, the junction kept 5 bases outside the gene matches. The germline V gene has CDR1 SGHRS and CDR2 YFSETQ. The CDR3 loop spans 15 amino acids.